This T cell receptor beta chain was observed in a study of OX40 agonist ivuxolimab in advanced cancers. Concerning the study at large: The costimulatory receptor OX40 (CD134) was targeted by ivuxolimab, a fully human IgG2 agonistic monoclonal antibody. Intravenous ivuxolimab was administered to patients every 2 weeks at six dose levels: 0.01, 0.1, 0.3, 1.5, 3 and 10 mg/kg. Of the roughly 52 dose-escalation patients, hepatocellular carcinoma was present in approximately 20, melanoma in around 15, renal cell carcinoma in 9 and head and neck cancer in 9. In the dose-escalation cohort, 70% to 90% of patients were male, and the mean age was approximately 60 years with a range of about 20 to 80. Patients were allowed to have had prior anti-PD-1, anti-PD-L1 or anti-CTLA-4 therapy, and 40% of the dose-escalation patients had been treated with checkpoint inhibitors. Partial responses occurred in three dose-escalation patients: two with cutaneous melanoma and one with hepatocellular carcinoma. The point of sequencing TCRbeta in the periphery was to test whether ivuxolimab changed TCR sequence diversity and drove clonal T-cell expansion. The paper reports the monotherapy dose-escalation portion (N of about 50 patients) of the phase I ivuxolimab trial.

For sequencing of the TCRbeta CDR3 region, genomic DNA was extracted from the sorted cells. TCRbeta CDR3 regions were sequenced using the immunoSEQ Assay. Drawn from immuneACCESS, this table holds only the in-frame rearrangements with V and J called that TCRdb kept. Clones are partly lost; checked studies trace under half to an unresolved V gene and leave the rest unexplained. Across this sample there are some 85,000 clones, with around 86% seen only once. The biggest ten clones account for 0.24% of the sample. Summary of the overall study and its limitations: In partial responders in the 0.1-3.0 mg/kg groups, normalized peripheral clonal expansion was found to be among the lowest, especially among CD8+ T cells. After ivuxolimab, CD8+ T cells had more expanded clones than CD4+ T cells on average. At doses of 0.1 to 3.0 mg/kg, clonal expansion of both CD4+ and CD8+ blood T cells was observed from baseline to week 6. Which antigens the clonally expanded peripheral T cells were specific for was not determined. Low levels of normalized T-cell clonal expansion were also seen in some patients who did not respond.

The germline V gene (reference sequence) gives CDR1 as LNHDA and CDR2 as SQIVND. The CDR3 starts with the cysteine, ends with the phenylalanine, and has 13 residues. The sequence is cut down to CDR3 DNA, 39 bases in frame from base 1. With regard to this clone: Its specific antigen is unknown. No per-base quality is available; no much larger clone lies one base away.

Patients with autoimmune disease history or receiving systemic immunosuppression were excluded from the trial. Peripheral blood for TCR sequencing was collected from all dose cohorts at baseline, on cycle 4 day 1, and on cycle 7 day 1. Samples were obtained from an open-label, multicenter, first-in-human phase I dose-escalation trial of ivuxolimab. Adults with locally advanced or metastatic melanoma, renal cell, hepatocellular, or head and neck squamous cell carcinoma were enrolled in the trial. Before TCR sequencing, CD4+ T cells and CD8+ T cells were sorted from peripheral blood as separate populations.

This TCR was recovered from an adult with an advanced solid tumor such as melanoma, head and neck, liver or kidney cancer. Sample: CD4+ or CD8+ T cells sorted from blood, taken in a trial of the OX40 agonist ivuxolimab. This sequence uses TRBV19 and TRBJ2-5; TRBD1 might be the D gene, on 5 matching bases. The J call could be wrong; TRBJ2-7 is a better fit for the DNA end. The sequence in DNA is TGTGCCAGTAGTAGCCAGGGAACCTACGAGCAGTACTTC. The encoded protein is CASSSQGTYEQYF.